This record concerns one TCR beta chain sequence. The sample comes from a study of blood T cell repertoires in COVID-19. Across the study: COVID-19 samples collected from the United States, Italy and Spain covered acute and convalescent phases. From T cells, B-cell-depleted T cells, or PBMCs came the material, which was cDNA or gDNA.

Source study methods: Using reference gene primer amplification, nucleated cell counts were estimated. Some clones are missing from TCRdb's copy, which holds only in-frame ones; the method was immunoSEQ multiplex PCR. The DNA gave D and trimming, while V, J and clone size come from that table. The sample records some 300,000 clones, around 88% being singletons. Between the trimmed V and J ends, which lost 7 bases and 0 bases, there was a span of 10 bases. This CDR3 is 14 amino acids long. Per germline, CDR1 LNHDA and CDR2 SQIVND (reference sequence). The clonotype comes from a woman aged 30 to 39 who had recovered from COVID-19. J is TRBJ1-5 and V is TRBV19; a possible D gene is TRBD1 (5 bases). Sequenced sample: peripheral blood. In nucleotides, the CDR3 is TGTGCCAGTACGATACAGGTTAGCAATCAGCCCCAGCATTTT. This encodes CASTIQVSNQPQHF.